This T cell receptor (beta chain) was captured by sequencing in a study of blood T cell repertoires in COVID-19 (dated by TCRdb to the early 2020s). At the level of the whole study: Samples from collaborators originated in the United States, Italy and Spain and spanned both the acute and convalescent phases of COVID-19. Sample metadata almost always included a de-identified subject ID, COVID-19 status, age in years and sex. The material from the prospective study consisted of cDNA or gDNA derived from T cells, B-cell-depleted T cells, or PBMCs. The repertoires were released in a freely available public database meant as a resource for research on the immune response to SARS-CoV-2. Samples came from the ongoing ImmuneRACE study (first 160 participants) plus 1,254 subjects from 6 global collaborators. Where HLA class I and class II types were available, the types were taken from metadata supplied by the sample provider, not from assay-based typing. Subjects who had been exposed to COVID-19, were actively infected with it, or had recovered from it provided the deeply sampled blood TCRbeta repertoires that made up the dataset.

Cut back by 1 base and 4 bases, the V and J ends lie 11 bases apart. There are 15 amino acids in the CDR3, from cysteine to phenylalanine inclusive. Left in the record is the CDR3 DNA by itself, 45 bases read in frame from the first base. Findings and caveats that apply to the study as a whole: Clinical and demographic metadata were provided uncurated, with the amount varying by source and participant.

Collaborating institutions collected whole blood in K2EDTA tubes following their own protocols. Collaborator samples were shipped for TCRbeta analysis as frozen whole blood, isolated PBMCs, or DNA extracted from either sample type. Comments on this clone: Its cognate antigen has yet to be identified. No qualities accompany the bases; no much larger clone lies one base away.

TCRbeta CDR3 regions were amplified from genomic DNA using the immunoSEQ Assay, a bias-controlled multiplex PCR. The original methods were these. Within the assay, amplification of reference gene primers was used to estimate how many nucleated cells each sample contained. To quantify the absolute abundance of each unique TCRbeta CDR3 rearrangement, sequence reads were collapsed and filtered. Productive Simpson clonality was computed per sample as the square root of Simpson's diversity index over productive rearrangements. This immuneACCESS table, as held by TCRdb, lists in-frame sequences with V and J called but not all clones. Of the missing ones, under half trace to an unresolved V gene in checked studies; the others have no known cause. V and J calls and clone size are given by that table; D and trimming were obtained from the DNA. Present in this sample are some 67,000 clones, roughly 85% of which were seen just once. The top ten constitute roughly a fifth of the sample.

This clonotype originated in a woman at least 80 years old with acute or convalescent COVID-19. Rearrangement joined TRBV23-1 to TRBJ1-5; TRBD1 could be the D gene, as 6 bases match. TRBV23-1 belongs to the ORF category, with a function that is uncertain. Sequencing was performed on peripheral blood. The CDR3 here reads CASSQLKGGNQPQHF. DNA sequence: TGCGCCAGCAGTCAATTAAAAGGGGGAAATCAGCCCCAGCATTTT.